The text below deals with one T cell receptor (beta chain). As handled by the study authors: The assay estimated nucleated cells by amplifying reference gene primers. Sequenced by immunoSEQ multiplex PCR; TCRdb stores in-frame clones only, minus some. The DNA was the basis for D and trimming; V, J and clone size are from that table. The table records 200,000 to 250,000 clones, about 88% of them present only once. There are 14 residues in the CDR3. Germline values: CDR1 LGHNA, CDR2 YSLEER. The V and J ends lost 4 bases and 8 bases respectively, with 15 bases between them. Participants were aged about 18 to 89 years, lived in about 26 US areas, and enrolled virtually. Researchers sorted participants into cohorts using their self-reported clinical history. Symptom resolution, clearance, or two negative PCRs marked donors in Cohort 3 as recovered. These data belong to a study of blood T cell repertoires in COVID-19.

This chain links TRBV4-3 with TRBJ2-1, with a weak D call TRBD1 (7 bases). The sample consisted of PBMCs or T cells enriched from blood (not recorded which). This TCR came from a woman under 40 who had recovered from COVID-19. CDR3 bases: TGCGCCAGCAGCCCGGATCCAGGGGGGTATGAGCAGTTCTTC. It specifies CASSPDPGGYEQFF.